This T cell receptor beta chain was captured by sequencing in a study of T-cell memory formation after mild COVID-19. MiXCR was run by TCRdb on the 5' RACE reads, yielding one entry per CDR3 protein. The table records roughly 86,000 distinct CDR3 sequences, approximately 15% of them present only once. This clonotype was picked up many times. Germline V lookup: CDR1 WSHSY, CDR2 SAAADI. The CDR3 has 13 residues. V dropped 7 bases and J dropped 5 bases, with 14 bases sitting between them. The source is a man aged 18 to 29 who had mild COVID-19 (a few samples of this study predate the infection). Cell type and time point are not known. V and J are TRBV10-2 and TRBJ2-5; D might be TRBD1 or TRBD2, each matching 5 bases. Sequencing input: PBMCs or a T cell subset sorted from them (not recorded which). CDR3 bases: TGCGCCAGCACATCCGAGGGGTTGGAGACCCAGTACTTC. It specifies CASTSEGLETQYF.